This TCR beta chain was captured in a study of human T cells and chemical hapten exposure. This clonotype was recorded many times. Its cognate antigen is unknown. The germline V and J ends were trimmed by 6 bases and 0 bases, with 18 bases remaining between them. CDR3 length: 16 residues. Germline lookup yields CDR1 MNHEY and CDR2 SVGAGI. Findings and limits, study-wide: DPC sensitization left the count of TCRs above 1 in 1000 unchanged.

Time point reported: patch test 2, 6 weeks after DPC sensitization. As to treatment: therapeutic diphenylcyclopropenone sensitization with weekly scalp DPC. Whole blood that had not been fractionated was the source of extracted total RNA. TCRdb analysed the RACE reads with MiXCR anew, one entry per CDR3 protein. The table has about 94,000 distinct CDR3 sequences, approximately 8.6% seen once. Specimen: whole blood, collected in connection with sensitization to the hapten diphenylcyclopropenone (DPC). The source of this sequence is a woman aged 40-49 years with alopecia areata. Some clones in this sample may be carry-over from other donors' samples. The chain employs TRBV6-5 and TRBJ2-7, with D possibly matching TRBD1 (6 bases). Here the CDR3 DNA reads TGTGCCAGCAGCCCGTTAGGGGGACGGAGCTCCTACGAGCAGTACTTC. Translating gives CASSPLGGRSSYEQYF.